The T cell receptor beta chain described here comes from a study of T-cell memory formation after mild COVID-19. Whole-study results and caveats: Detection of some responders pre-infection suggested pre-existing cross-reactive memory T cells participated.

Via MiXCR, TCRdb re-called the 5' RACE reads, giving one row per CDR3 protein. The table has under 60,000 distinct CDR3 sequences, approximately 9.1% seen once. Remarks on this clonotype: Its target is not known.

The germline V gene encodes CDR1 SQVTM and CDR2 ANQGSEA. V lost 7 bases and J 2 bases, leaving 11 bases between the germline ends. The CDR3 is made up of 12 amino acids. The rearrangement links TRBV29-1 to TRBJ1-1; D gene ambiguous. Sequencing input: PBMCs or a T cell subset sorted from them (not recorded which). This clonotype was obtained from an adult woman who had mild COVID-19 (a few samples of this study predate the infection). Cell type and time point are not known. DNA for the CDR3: TGCAGCGCGAATCAGGTAAACACTGAAGCTTTCTTT. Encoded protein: CSANQVNTEAFF. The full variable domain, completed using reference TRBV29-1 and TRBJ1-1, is SAVISQKPSRDICQRGTSLTIQCQVDSQVTMMFWYRQQPGQSLTLIATANQGSEATYESGFVIDKFPISRPNLTFSTLTVSNMSPEDSSIYLCSANQVNTEAFFGQGTRLTVV.